One and the same sample provided the 24 T cell receptor beta chains below, sequenced in a study of response to subunit inactivated influenza vaccine. TCRdb redid the calling of the RT-PCR reads with MiXCR, one entry per CDR3 protein. The sample records around 760,000 distinct CDR3 sequences, about 14% being singletons. Here the sequenced sample was PBMCs from blood, taken around 15 days before vaccination. The receptors derive from a man aged 50 or older who received an inactivated influenza vaccine.

The sample holds many counts of this clonotype. J is TRBJ2-3 and V is TRBV20-1; 10 bases fit TRBD2. The germline CDR1 and CDR2 sequences are DFQATT and SNEGSKA (reference sequence). V dropped 0 bases and J dropped 3; count of bases not matched to a gene: 9. The CDR3 contains 17 residues. The CDR3 sequence: CSARDLGTSGITDTQYF. CDR3 sequence (DNA): TGCAGTGCTAGAGACCTGGGTACTAGCGGGATTACAGATACGCAGTATTTT.

This clonotype showed up just a few times. The J gene is TRBJ1-1, the V gene TRBV10-3; D uncertain. Germline V gene data show CDR1 as ENHRY and CDR2 as SYGVKD. The CDR3 is 14 amino acids. Trimming took 0 bases from V and 1 from J, leaving 6 bases between them. CDR3 amino acids: CAISESYRNTEAFF. The CDR3 nucleotides read TGTGCCATCAGTGAGTCTTACAGGAACACTGAAGCTTTCTTT.

The J gene is TRBJ2-2, the V gene TRBV28; no definite D call. Germline lookup yields CDR1 MDHEN and CDR2 SYDVKM. This CDR3 comprises 15 residues. Trimming left V 0 bases short and J 4 bases short, with 9 bases between. As DNA, the CDR3 is TGTGCCAGCAGTTTATGGGACCGAACCACCGGGGAGCTGTTTTTT. It is translated as CASSLWDRTTGELFF.

This clonotype was observed a handful of times. The V call is TRBV19, the J call TRBJ1-4; D is uncertain. This CDR3 contains 16 residues. Germline lookup yields CDR1 LNHDA and CDR2 SQIVND (reference sequence). Trimming cost V 6 bases and J 0 bases, with 14 bases left between them. CDR3 sequence reads: CASRADSVATNEKLFF. DNA of the CDR3: TGTGCCAGTAGGGCAGATTCAGTTGCAACTAATGAAAAACTGTTTTTT.

V is TRBV5-1 and J is TRBJ1-2; maybe TRBD1 (5 bases). CDR3 length: 15 amino acids. The ends were cut back, 2 bases at V and 5 bases at J, with 16 bases in the middle. CDR1 and CDR2 from the germline V gene are SGHRS and YFSETQ. CDR3 coding DNA: TGCGCCAGCAGCTTAACTGGCGACAGCGAATATGGCTACACCTTC. It encodes CASSLTGDSEYGYTF.

This chain joins TRBV12-3 or TRBV12-4 and TRBJ2-7; 10 bases line up with TRBD1. Trimming at V came to 6 bases and at J to 2 bases, leaving 7 bases not matched to a gene. The CDR3 totals 15 residues. In DNA, the CDR3 is TGTGCCAGCAGACCGGGGGACAGGGGCCCCTACGAGCAGTACTTC. Protein: CASRPGDRGPYEQYF.

This clonotype was found a few times. The chain uses TRBV7-2 and TRBJ2-7, with D hard to call. CDR3 length equals 14 residues. V was shortened by 0 bases and J by 9 bases, with 15 bases between the two germline ends. CDR1 SGHTA and CDR2 FQGNSA come from the germline V gene. The CDR3 sequence is CASSLAAGQRVQYF. CDR3 nucleotide sequence: TGTGCCAGCAGCTTAGCGGCCGGGCAACGAGTGCAGTACTTC.

The chain links TRBV9 to TRBJ2-3; D gene ambiguous. Trimming pared 3 bases from V and 6 bases from J, leaving 8 bases between. This CDR3 region has 12 residues. Germline V gene lookup returns CDR1 SGDLS and CDR2 YYNGEE. The CDR3 region has the DNA TGTGCCAGCAGCGAGGCGTCCGATACGCAGTATTTT. Translation: CASSEASDTQYF.

The rearrangement links TRBV5-5 to TRBJ2-2; D call uncertain. This CDR3 comprises 14 residues. Trimming removed 2 bases from V and 8 bases from J, with 13 bases in between. Germline loops: CDR1 SGHKS, CDR2 YYEKEE (reference sequence). Here the CDR3 reads CASSFSSSAGELFF. CDR3 bases: TGTGCCAGCAGCTTTTCGTCTTCCGCGGGGGAGCTGTTTTTT.

The rearrangement uses TRBV7-8 and TRBJ1-5; D is ambiguous. Germline V lookup: CDR1 SGHVS, CDR2 FQNEAQ. V was pared by 2 bases and J by 6 bases, with 11 bases between. The CDR3 consists of 14 residues. The CDR3 DNA follows: TGTGCCAGCAGCTTAAGCCCGATGGTTCAGCCCCAGCATTTT. It codes for CASSLSPMVQPQHF.

V and J are TRBV6-1 and TRBJ2-1; 11 bases fit TRBD2. The CDR3 is 17 amino acids. The germline gives CDR1 MNHNS, CDR2 SASEGT. Trimming removed 6 bases from V and 0 bases from J; junction bases left unmatched: 7. The CDR3 DNA follows: TGTGCCAGCAGCCCGACTAGCGGGGCGACCTCCTACAATGAGCAGTTCTTC. Translating gives CASSPTSGATSYNEQFF.

The rearrangement joins TRBV5-1 to TRBJ1-3; TRBD1 matches at 9 bases. The CDR3 spans 15 residues. The trim removed 4 bases at V and 8 bases at J, leaving 10 bases unmatched. Germline assignment: CDR1 SGHRS and CDR2 YFSETQ. This CDR3 reads CASSETGGYVYTIYF. The DNA for the CDR3 is TGCGCCAGCAGCGAAACAGGGGGCTATGTATACACCATATATTTT.

This clonotype occurred many times. The chain is built from TRBV12-3 or TRBV12-4 and TRBJ2-3, with D possibly being TRBD2 (6 bases). V was cut by 4 bases and J by 1 base, with 9 bases left in between. The CDR3 runs to 14 residues. CDR3: CASSWGVGTDTQYF. In nucleotides, the CDR3 is TGTGCCAGCAGTTGGGGGGTCGGCACAGATACGCAGTATTTT.

The genes are TRBV7-9 and TRBJ1-6, with a tentative D call TRBD1 (5 bases). V lost 4 bases, J lost 5 bases, and 9 bases lay in between. This CDR3 spans 14 amino acids. In germline, CDR1 is SEHNR, CDR2 FQNEAQ (reference sequence). The DNA of the CDR3 is TGTGCCAGCAGCTCCACCAGGGATAATTCACCCCTCCACTTT. Encoded protein: CASSSTRDNSPLHF.

This chain uses TRBV27 with TRBJ1-6; maybe TRBD1 (6 bases). The CDR3 length is 16 residues. V lost 6 bases, J lost 7 bases, and 19 bases lay in between. Germline V gene lookup returns CDR1 MNHEY and CDR2 SMNVEV (reference sequence). The CDR3 DNA reads TGTGCCAGCAGACCAACAGGGCCACTACCAAATTCACCCCTCCACTTT. Encoded protein: CASRPTGPLPNSPLHF.

The J gene is TRBJ2-5, the V gene TRBV12-3 or TRBV12-4; D is uncertain. This CDR3 is built from 13 residues. V was shortened by 7 bases and J by 1 base, with 10 bases between the two germline ends. The CDR3: CASKLFSQETQYF. CDR3 nucleotide sequence: TGTGCCAGCAAGCTATTCAGCCAAGAGACCCAGTACTTC.

Of note for this clonotype: This may stem from a read error, because a much larger clone lies one nucleotide away. The chain links TRBV28 to TRBJ2-3; maybe TRBD2 (6 bases). This CDR3 has 18 amino acids. Germline CDR1 is MDHEN and CDR2 is SYDVKM. The chain's CDR3 is CVSSLGGFWPSTGDTQYF. DNA of the CDR3: TGTGTCAGCAGTTTAGGAGGGTTTTGGCCCAGCACCGGAGATACGCAGTATTTT. The complete variable domain, with remaining parts taken from reference TRBV28 and TRBJ2-3, reads DVKVTQSSRYLVKRTGEKVFLECVQDMDHENMFWYRQDPGLGLRLIYFSYDVKMKEKGDIPEGYSVSREKKERFSLILESASTNQTSMYLCVSSLGGFWPSTGDTQYFGPGTRLTVL.

In this sample, this clonotype turned up a few times. The chain has TRBV6-5 and TRBJ2-1, with 9 bases identical to TRBD2. CDR3 length: 16 residues. V was pared by 0 bases and J by 4 bases, with 4 bases of the junction left unmatched. The V gene's germline CDR1 is MNHEY and CDR2 SVGAGI. The CDR3 bases are TGTGCCAGCAGTTACTCGACCGGACTAGCGTACAATGAGCAGTTCTTC. Amino acids: CASSYSTGLAYNEQFF.

This clonotype has a count of ten or more. The CDR3 is CASSSTSGGFEQYF. The CDR3 coding sequence is TGTGCCAGCAGCTCGACTAGCGGGGGGTTCGAGCAGTACTTC. The chain has TRBV7-2 and TRBJ2-7; 13 bases match TRBD2. CDR1 SGHTA and CDR2 FQGNSA come from the germline V gene. J was trimmed by 6 bases and V by 4 bases; bases with no gene match: 3. The CDR3 length is 14 residues.

This clonotype came up a few times. J is TRBJ1-3 and V is TRBV11-2, with TRBD1 identical over 7 bases. In germline, CDR1 is SGHAT, CDR2 FQNNGV. This CDR3 is 14 amino acids long. Trimming removed 5 bases from V and 9 bases from J; junction bases left unmatched: 10. CDR3: CASSGVQGQGTIYF. DNA of the CDR3: TGTGCCAGCAGCGGGGTACAGGGGCAGGGCACCATATATTTT.

DNA of the CDR3: TGCAGTGCTAACCAGGGGACTACCTACGAGCAGTACTTC. Amino acids: CSANQGTTYEQYF. The genes are TRBV20-1 and TRBJ2-7; D might be TRBD2 (7 bases). V was shortened by 4 bases and J by 2 bases, with 12 bases between the two germline ends. This CDR3 region has 13 residues. Germline assignment: CDR1 DFQATT and CDR2 SNEGSKA (reference sequence).

This clonotype was seen more than once but under ten times. The chain carries TRBV28 and TRBJ2-6; D gene unclear. Germline CDR1 is MDHEN and CDR2 is SYDVKM. Trimming cost V 3 bases and J 0 bases, with 6 bases left between them. The CDR3 loop spans 15 amino acids. CDR3 DNA: TGTGCCAGCAGTTTTTTGACCTCTGGGGCCAACGTCCTGACTTTC. This codes for CASSFLTSGANVLTF.

This clonotype has at least ten counts. The chain has TRBV7-2 and TRBJ2-7, with 9 bases aligning to TRBD1. CDR3 length: 16 residues. Germline CDR1 is SGHTA and CDR2 is FQGNSA. J gave up 2 bases and V 4 bases, and 9 bases lay outside the gene matches. The CDR3 region is CASSSRKGQGTYEQYF. The CDR3 nucleotides are TGTGCCAGCAGCTCCCGTAAAGGACAGGGGACCTACGAGCAGTACTTC.

This rearrangement joins TRBV5-1 to TRBJ2-7; TRBD1 matches at 12 bases. Germline values: CDR1 SGHRS, CDR2 YFSETQ. With V trimmed by 0 bases and J by 5 bases, 6 bases remained unmatched. The CDR3 has 16 residues. This CDR3 reads CASSLEPGQGAHEQYF. In nucleotides, the CDR3 is TGCGCCAGCAGCTTGGAACCGGGACAGGGGGCACACGAGCAGTACTTC.